The rows below give T cell receptor beta chains drawn from one sample of a study of blood T cells in healthy people across ages. Via MiXCR, TCRdb re-called the 5' RACE reads, giving one row per CDR3 protein. The table lists roughly 730,000 distinct CDR3 sequences, just over 55% of them singletons, with around 24% in the top ten. What was sequenced was blood. The receptors here all came from a middle-aged man in good health. Each CDR3 is given with its conserved first and last residue. A D gene is named only where the DNA matches it firmly. Clone size is shown for a subset of rows, as once, few, many or a class of expanded clone.

CDR3 DNA: TGCAGTGCCCCTATTTACAGGGGGTTGAGGAATGAAAAACTGTTTTTT; CDR3 protein: CSAPIYRGLRNEKLFF; clone size: few; V gene: TRBV20-1; D gene: TRBD1; J gene: TRBJ1-4
CDR3 DNA: TGTGCCAGCAGCTTAGGCCTGCGAAGCGCTGCTAGCACAGATACGCAGTATTTT; CDR3 protein: CASSLGLRSAASTDTQYF; clone size: -; V gene: TRBV7-9; D gene: -; J gene: TRBJ2-3
CDR3 DNA: TGCAGTGCGGACGGGACTAGCGGGAGTATAGAGACCCAGTACTTC; CDR3 protein: CSADGTSGSIETQYF; clone size: few; V gene: TRBV20-1; D gene: TRBD2; J gene: TRBJ2-5
CDR3 DNA: TGTGCCAGCAGTTACTCGGGGGGAGGCGAGCAGTACTTC; CDR3 protein: CASSYSGGGEQYF; clone size: -; V gene: TRBV6-2/TRBV6-3; D gene: -; J gene: TRBJ2-7
CDR3 DNA: TGCAGCGTTCAAAGGACAGGGTCCACAGATACGCAGTATTTT; CDR3 protein: CSVQRTGSTDTQYF; clone size: -; V gene: TRBV29-1; D gene: TRBD1; J gene: TRBJ2-3
CDR3 DNA: TGTGCCAGCAGCGTACAGGGTATCATGGGTGGCTACACCTTC; CDR3 protein: CASSVQGIMGGYTF; clone size: once; V gene: TRBV7-2; D gene: -; J gene: TRBJ1-2
CDR3 DNA: TGTGCCAGCCGGGACGGGGTCATGCAGCCCCAGCATTTT; CDR3 protein: CASRDGVMQPQHF; clone size: -; V gene: TRBV6-2/TRBV6-3; D gene: -; J gene: TRBJ1-5
CDR3 DNA: TGCGCCAGCAGATACACAGGGGGCCAAGAGACCCAGTACTTC; CDR3 protein: CASRYTGGQETQYF; clone size: -; V gene: TRBV5-1; D gene: TRBD1; J gene: TRBJ2-5
CDR3 DNA: TGTGCCAGCAGTTACCGGGGAGGTAGCTCCTACGAGCAGTACTTC; CDR3 protein: CASSYRGGSSYEQYF; clone size: -; V gene: TRBV6-5; D gene: -; J gene: TRBJ2-7
CDR3 DNA: TGCAGCTCCAGGACTAGCGGCAGCTCCTACAATGAGCAGTTCTTC; CDR3 protein: CSSRTSGSSYNEQFF; clone size: -; V gene: TRBV29-1; D gene: TRBD2; J gene: TRBJ2-1
CDR3 DNA: TGTGCCAGCTGGAACCCGAGGGAGTATGGCTACACCTTC; CDR3 protein: CASWNPREYGYTF; clone size: -; V gene: TRBV12-3/TRBV12-4; D gene: -; J gene: TRBJ1-2
CDR3 DNA: TGTGCCAGCAGTTTGTCCAGTCTCCCCTACAATGAGCAGTTCTTC; CDR3 protein: CASSLSSLPYNEQFF; clone size: -; V gene: TRBV27; D gene: -; J gene: TRBJ2-1
CDR3 DNA: TGTGCCACCAGCAGAGATTATAAGGGAACGAACGGCTACACCTTC; CDR3 protein: CATSRDYKGTNGYTF; clone size: once; V gene: TRBV15; D gene: -; J gene: TRBJ1-2
CDR3 DNA: TGTGCCAGCAGCTCTCGAACTAGCGGTTCCTACAATGAGCAGTTCTTC; CDR3 protein: CASSSRTSGSYNEQFF; clone size: -; V gene: TRBV11-3; D gene: TRBD2; J gene: TRBJ2-1
CDR3 DNA: TGTGCCAGTACATCAGGGCATGAGCAGTTCTTC; CDR3 protein: CASTSGHEQFF; clone size: -; V gene: TRBV6-5; D gene: -; J gene: TRBJ2-1
CDR3 DNA: TGTGCCAGCAGCGTAGGTGAGGCCGCCCGGGGTCGTTTGGGGACCCAGTACTTC; CDR3 protein: CASSVGEAARGRLGTQYF; clone size: -; V gene: TRBV9; D gene: -; J gene: TRBJ2-5
CDR3 DNA: TGTGCCAGCAGCGACTGGGACAGGTTTTCCCAAGAGACCCAGTACTTC; CDR3 protein: CASSDWDRFSQETQYF; clone size: -; V gene: TRBV2; D gene: TRBD1; J gene: TRBJ2-5
CDR3 DNA: TGTGCCAGCAGTTACGGCGCGGGGGGCTACACTGAAGCTTTCTTT; CDR3 protein: CASSYGAGGYTEAFF; clone size: -; V gene: TRBV6-2/TRBV6-3; D gene: -; J gene: TRBJ1-1
CDR3 DNA: TGTGCCAGCAGCTTAGAGGGCCACGAGCAGTACTTC; CDR3 protein: CASSLEGHEQYF; clone size: -; V gene: TRBV7-2; D gene: -; J gene: TRBJ2-7
CDR3 DNA: TGCAGCGCCGGAGGAGGAGGGGGCGACTATGGCTACACCTTC; CDR3 protein: CSAGGGGGDYGYTF; clone size: -; V gene: TRBV29-1; D gene: TRBD1; J gene: TRBJ1-2
CDR3 DNA: TGTGCCAGCAGTCTCATCCGGGACAGGGTAAACCAAGAGACCCAGTACTTC; CDR3 protein: CASSLIRDRVNQETQYF; clone size: -; V gene: TRBV28; D gene: TRBD1; J gene: TRBJ2-5
CDR3 DNA: TGTGCCAGCAGCCTTTCACAGGGATACTACACCTTC; CDR3 protein: CASSLSQGYYTF; clone size: once; V gene: TRBV9; D gene: -; J gene: TRBJ1-2
CDR3 DNA: TGCGCCAGCAGCTTGAATAGGAGGGACACCAAGGAAGAGACCCAGTACTTC; CDR3 protein: CASSLNRRDTKEETQYF; clone size: -; V gene: TRBV5-1; D gene: -; J gene: TRBJ2-5
CDR3 DNA: TGCAGTGCCAGATGGGAGGCCGGGGCCAACGTCCTGACTTTC; CDR3 protein: CSARWEAGANVLTF; clone size: -; V gene: TRBV20-1; D gene: -; J gene: TRBJ2-6
CDR3 DNA: TGCAGCGTTTCCGAGGGTAGCACAGATACGCAGTATTTT; CDR3 protein: CSVSEGSTDTQYF; clone size: -; V gene: TRBV29-1; D gene: -; J gene: TRBJ2-3
CDR3 DNA: TGTGCCAGCAGTTACTCATTTCAGGATACGCAGTATTTT; CDR3 protein: CASSYSFQDTQYF; clone size: -; V gene: TRBV6-5; D gene: -; J gene: TRBJ2-3
CDR3 DNA: TGCGCCAGCAGCCAAGATATTGTGCAGGGACAGCAGTACTTC; CDR3 protein: CASSQDIVQGQQYF; clone size: -; V gene: TRBV4-3; D gene: TRBD1; J gene: TRBJ2-5
CDR3 DNA: TGTGCCAGCAGAATCAGGGGTCCTTTCTCCTACGAGCAGTACTTC; CDR3 protein: CASRIRGPFSYEQYF; clone size: few; V gene: TRBV6-2/TRBV6-3; D gene: -; J gene: TRBJ2-7
CDR3 DNA: TGCAGTGCTCTCCGGGAGGAAGGCTACACCTTC; CDR3 protein: CSALREEGYTF; clone size: -; V gene: TRBV20-1; D gene: -; J gene: TRBJ1-2
CDR3 DNA: TGTGCCAGCAGGGGTTCCAAAAAGGGCCCGGGGACCGGGGAGCTGTTTTTT; CDR3 protein: CASRGSKKGPGTGELFF; clone size: -; V gene: TRBV6-2/TRBV6-3; D gene: -; J gene: TRBJ2-2